The 8 T cell receptor beta chains listed next were all sequenced from one sample in a study of blood T cell repertoires in COVID-19. Assay used: immunoSEQ multiplex PCR; TCRdb lists only in-frame clones, some missing. The sample carries hundreds of thousands of clones, approximately 88% recorded once. The specimen was peripheral blood. All receptors derive from a woman younger than 45 who had recovered from COVID-19.

J is TRBJ2-1 and V is TRBV13; TRBD1 might be the D (5 bases). Germline-derived CDR1 and CDR2 are PRHDT and FYEKMQ (reference sequence). V shed 4 bases and J shed 5 bases, with 15 bases lying between them. This CDR3 contains 15 residues. CDR3 DNA: TGTGCCAGCAGCTCTCCAAGGCAGGGTCACAATGAGCAGTTCTTC. Protein product: CASSSPRQGHNEQFF.

CDR3 DNA: TGTGCCAGCAGCTTGGCTTTGTCAGGGGGCTACTACGAGCAGTACTTC. It is translated as CASSLALSGGYYEQYF. The rearrangement uses TRBV5-5 and TRBJ2-7; 8 bases are shared with TRBD1. This CDR3 has 16 residues. Germline V gene data show CDR1 as SGHKS and CDR2 as YYEKEE (reference sequence). Trimming took 0 bases from V and 3 from J; bases not matched to a gene: 8.

The V and J genes are TRBV30 and TRBJ2-7, with 8 bases lining up with TRBD1. CDR1 is GTSNPN, CDR2 SVGIG, per germline (reference sequence). The V segment lost 3 bases and the J segment 6 bases; nucleotides outside the gene matches: 13. The CDR3 runs 15 residues. CDR3 sequence (DNA): TGTGCCTGGAGCCCCCGGACAGGGATTGTAGGCGAGCAGTACTTC. Encoded protein: CAWSPRTGIVGEQYF.

V usage is TRBV13 and J usage is TRBJ1-2; the match to TRBD1 covers 7 bases. V was clipped by 2 bases and J by 1 base; unmatched bases: 10. The CDR3 is 17 amino acids. Germline CDR1 and CDR2: PRHDT and FYEKMQ (reference sequence). In DNA form, the CDR3 reads TGTGCCAGCAGCTTACTACAGGGGCCGCGGATTAACTATGGCTACACCTTC. This translates into CASSLLQGPRINYGYTF.

This clone appeared a few times. The V gene is TRBV5-1, the J gene TRBJ1-6; 7 bases align to TRBD1. After removal of 0 bases from V and 8 bases from J, the junction contained 5 bases not matched to a gene. The CDR3 has 15 residues. CDR1 is SGHRS, CDR2 YFSETQ, per germline. The CDR3 DNA is TGCGCCAGCAGCTTGGCCGGGACAGCAGATTCACCCCTCCACTTT. This gives the protein CASSLAGTADSPLHF.

The rearrangement joins TRBV28 to TRBJ1-2; D unresolved. Germline values: CDR1 MDHEN, CDR2 SYDVKM. This CDR3 is 13 amino acids long. V was shortened by 2 bases and J by 4 bases, with 8 bases between the two germline ends. CDR3 amino acids: CASSLRSLYGYTF. In nucleotides, the CDR3 is TGTGCCAGCAGTTTAAGAAGCCTCTATGGCTACACCTTC.

The chain couples TRBV3-1 (or the pseudogene TRBV3-2) to TRBJ1-2; D is possibly TRBD1 (6 bases). The CDR3 totals 15 residues. Trimming removed 5 bases at V and 7 bases at J, with 20 bases between. Germline values: CDR1 LGHDT, CDR2 YNNKEL (reference sequence). The CDR3 coding sequence is TGTGCCAGCAGCGAGGACAGTTCCTTCAAGGGTGGCTACACCTTC. Translated, it gives CASSEDSSFKGGYTF.

This chain joins TRBV6-5 and TRBJ1-2; weak D call: TRBD1 (5 bases). V was cut by 9 bases and J by 3 bases, with 20 bases left in between. CDR1 and CDR2 from the germline V gene are MNHEY and SVGAGI. This CDR3 has 15 residues. Here the CDR3 DNA reads TGTGCCAGTCCAGGGTTTGAAGGGTATGACTATGGCTACACCTTC. Translation: CASPGFEGYDYGYTF.